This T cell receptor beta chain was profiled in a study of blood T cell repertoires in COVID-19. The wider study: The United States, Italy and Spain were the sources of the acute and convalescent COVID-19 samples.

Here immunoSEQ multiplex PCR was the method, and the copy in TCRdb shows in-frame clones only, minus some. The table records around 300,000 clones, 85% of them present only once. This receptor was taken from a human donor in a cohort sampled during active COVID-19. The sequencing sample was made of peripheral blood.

DNA of the CDR3: TGTGCCAGCAGCGCCAGACAGGGTTTCGCTGAAGCTTTCTTT. Amino acid sequence: CASSARQGFAEAFF. This chain links TRBV14 with TRBJ1-1, with TRBD1 matching over 7 bases. J lost 6 bases, V lost 5 bases, and 9 bases had no gene match. Germline CDR1 SGHDN, CDR2 FVKESK. This CDR3 is built from 14 residues.